The clone carrying this TCR beta chain was seen just once. V was clipped by 0 bases and J by 2 bases, with 10 bases between them. From germline, CDR1 is SGDLS and CDR2 YYNGEE. The CDR3 loop spans 15 amino acids. The authors' processing: Estimation of nucleated cell counts was performed using reference gene primer amplification. TCRdb's copy holds only in-frame clones and misses some; the assay was immunoSEQ multiplex PCR. V and J calls and clone size are copied from that table; D and trimming were computed from the DNA. Here the sample spans 85,000 to 130,000 clones, about 89% being singletons. The data were obtained in a study of blood T cell repertoires in COVID-19. Across the study: The United States, Italy and Spain were the sources of the acute and convalescent COVID-19 samples. In each case, the material was cDNA or gDNA derived from T cells, B-cell-depleted T cells, or PBMCs.

Sequenced sample: peripheral blood. This chain uses TRBV9 with TRBJ2-3, with D possibly TRBD2 on 5 matching bases. The receptor was derived from a man in his 60s with acute or convalescent COVID-19. This chain's CDR3 is CASSVAGSITDTQYF. CDR3 in DNA: TGTGCCAGCAGCGTAGCTGGGAGTATCACAGATACGCAGTATTTT. Looking up the rest from reference TRBV9 and TRBJ2-3 gives the full variable domain: DSGVTQTPKHLITATGQRVTLRCSPRSGDLSVYWYQQSLDQGLQFLIQYYNGEERAKGNILERFSAQQFPDLHSELNLSSLELGDSALYFCASSVAGSITDTQYFGPGTRLTVL.